This TCR beta chain was sequenced for a study of shared clonotypes between healthy human individuals. Broader study findings: Non-shared clonotypes displayed generation probabilities falling below those of clonotypes present in all four donors. Rarefaction curves obtained for sorted subsets showed sequencing incomplete despite large depth.

In the naive CD8 group, cells lacked CD45RO and were positively selected for CCR7, so terminally differentiated effector memory CD45RA+ cells were left out. The CDR3 runs to 16 residues. Germline CDR1 reads MDHEN; CDR2 reads SYDVKM. V shed 1 base, J shed 2 bases, and the junction held 6 bases outside the gene matches. As regards this clone: Antigen specificity is unknown.

Each PCR replicate from the sorted subsets contained around 0.2 ug DNA, which is some 31,000 T cell genomes. Source study methods: ImmunoSEQ gave junction-only sequences without quality scores, so filtering differed. Some clones are missing from TCRdb's copy, which holds only in-frame ones; the method was immunoSEQ multiplex PCR. V and J calls and clone size are given by that table; D and trimming were obtained from the DNA. There are roughly 2,000,000 clones in the sample; 90% to 95% occur only once, and around 1.7% lies in the top ten. The sequencing input was naive CD8+ T cells from PBMCs. The chain carries TRBV28 and TRBJ1-1, with 8 bases fitting TRBD1. This sequence was found in a young man in good health. Some clones in this sample may be carry-over from other donors' samples. This chain's CDR3 is CASSLLQGVGNTEAFF. In DNA form, the CDR3 reads TGTGCCAGCAGTTTATTACAGGGGGTGGGTAACACTGAAGCTTTCTTT.